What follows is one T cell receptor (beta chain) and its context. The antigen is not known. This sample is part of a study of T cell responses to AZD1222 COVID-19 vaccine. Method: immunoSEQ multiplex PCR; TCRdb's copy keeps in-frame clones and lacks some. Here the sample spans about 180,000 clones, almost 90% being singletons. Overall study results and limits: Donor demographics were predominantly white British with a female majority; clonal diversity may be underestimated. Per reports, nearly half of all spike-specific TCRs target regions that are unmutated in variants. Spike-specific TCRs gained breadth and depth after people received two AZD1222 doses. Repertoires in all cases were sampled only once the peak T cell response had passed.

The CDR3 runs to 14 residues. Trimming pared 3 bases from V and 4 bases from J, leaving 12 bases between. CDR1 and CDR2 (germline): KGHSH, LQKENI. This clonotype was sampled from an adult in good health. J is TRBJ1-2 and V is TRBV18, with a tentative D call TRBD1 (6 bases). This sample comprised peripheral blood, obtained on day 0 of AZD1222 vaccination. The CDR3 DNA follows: TGTGCCAGCTCACCCTTTCTGGACAGCTATGGCTACACCTTC. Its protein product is CASSPFLDSYGYTF. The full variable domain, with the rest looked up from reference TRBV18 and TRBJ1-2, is NAGVMQNPRHLVRRRGQEARLRCSPMKGHSHVYWYRQLPEEGLKFMVYLQKENIIDESGMPKERFSAEFPKEGPSILRIQQVVRGDSAAYFCASSPFLDSYGYTFGSGTRLTVV.